This paragraph covers one T cell receptor (beta chain) sequence. The target antigen is unknown. Trimming took off 2 bases at V and 0 bases at J, with 7 bases between the two ends. Per the germline V gene, CDR1 is GTSNPN and CDR2 is SVGIG (reference sequence). The CDR3 totals 13 residues. The sample originates from a study of Ad26.COV2.S vaccination and SARS-CoV-2 variants. Study overall: The vaccine Ad26.COV2.S was put into the muscle once, or twice with 56 days between. Whole-study findings and limits: After vaccination, reports described spike-specific CD8+ and CD4+ T cell responses as showing substantial breadth. Participants in the vaccine arm had higher spike-specific TCR breadth; placebo recipients had lower.

Treatment defined: around 19 received Ad26.COV2.S at low or high dose, single or two shots; a few received placebo; per-sample allocation not given. Repertoires come from day 63 after the first vaccine or placebo injection. Wuhan-strain SARS-CoV-2 spike was expressed by the Ad26 vector that made up the vaccine. TCRdb's table, derived via immunoSEQ multiplex PCR, lists solely in-frame clones and lacks some. This sample has around 320,000 clones, with roughly 84% found just once. The sequences come from peripheral blood, collected in a trial of Ad26.COV2.S vaccine versus placebo. This TCR was recovered from a person between 18 and 60 years old who received the Ad26.COV2.S COVID-19 vaccine or a placebo. The chain couples TRBV30 to TRBJ1-2, with unresolved D. The CDR3 spells CAWSIGSNYGYTF. CDR3 in DNA: TGTGCCTGGAGTATAGGATCTAACTATGGCTACACCTTC. The full variable domain, in which reference TRBV30 and TRBJ1-2 provide the parts outside the CDR3, is SQTIHQWPATLVQPVGSPLSLECTVEGTSNPNLYWYRQAAGRGLQLLFYSVGIGQISSEVPQNLSASRPQDRQFILSSKKLLLSDSGFYLCAWSIGSNYGYTFGSGTRLTVV.